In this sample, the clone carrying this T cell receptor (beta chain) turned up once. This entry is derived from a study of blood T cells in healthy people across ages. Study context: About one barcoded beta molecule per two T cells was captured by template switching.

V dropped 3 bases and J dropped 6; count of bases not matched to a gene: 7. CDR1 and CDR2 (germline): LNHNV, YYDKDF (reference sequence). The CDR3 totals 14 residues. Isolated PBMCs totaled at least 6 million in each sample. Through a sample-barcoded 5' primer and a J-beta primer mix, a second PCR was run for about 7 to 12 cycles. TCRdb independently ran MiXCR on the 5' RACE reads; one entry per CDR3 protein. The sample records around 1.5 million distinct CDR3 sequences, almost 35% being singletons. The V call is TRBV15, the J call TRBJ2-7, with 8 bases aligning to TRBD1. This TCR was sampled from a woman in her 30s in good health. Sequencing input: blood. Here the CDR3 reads CATSSGQGRGEQYF. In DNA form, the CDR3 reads TGTGCCACCAGCAGCGGACAGGGACGAGGCGAGCAGTACTTC.